The present T cell receptor (beta chain) was sequenced within a study of shared clonotypes between healthy human individuals (dated by TCRdb to about 2020). About the investigation overall: The cohort included three men and a couple of women between 18 and 49 years of age. For each donor, three plates each were used for CD4 naive and CD4 memory, two plates were used for CD8 naive, and one plate was used for CD8 memory. Blood TCR repertoires of five healthy adults were deeply sequenced to estimate repertoire size and the extent of clonotype sharing between individuals. To increase sequencing depth and limit assay-specific biases, different laboratories used diverse techniques to prepare libraries and sequence TCR repertoires. Between about 0.9 and 8.9 billion PBMCs per donor were obtained by leukapheresis. Points the paper makes about the study in general: Compared with non-shared clonotypes, the clonotypes found in all four sorted-subset donors had higher generation probabilities. Across four donors, roughly 5.4% of naive CD4, approximately 3.5% of naive CD8, about 2.3% of memory CD4, and approximately 0.4% of memory CD8 clonotypes were shared. Pairwise subsampling indicated that sequencing depth was expected to affect the degree of clonotype sharing among donors. Estimated clonotype richness was generally larger for naive than for memory subsets. Sampling was limited to blood, and TCR repertoires in tissue likely differ from TCR repertoires in blood. The small number of donors limited the genetic and exposure-history diversity represented. Incomplete sequencing was indicated by rarefaction of sorted-subset datasets, despite the large sequencing depth.

CD8 naive samples consisted of CD45RO-negative cells that were positively selected for CCR7, yielding a CD45RA+CCR7+ population without TemRA cells. The donors were healthy, HIV-negative adults with no recently reported acute infections or vaccinations. Every donor was a Caucasian adult residing in Nashville, Tennessee, USA. Blood was collected by leukapheresis, and PBMCs were isolated by Ficoll-Histopaque density gradient centrifugation and then cryopreserved in liquid nitrogen vapor phase. Analytical flow cytometry was used to check the purity and quantity of every magnetically sorted T cell population. Each sorted fraction had its genomic DNA isolated and then quantified by UV absorbance on a Nanodrop 2000c. Concerning this clone itself: What antigen it recognizes has not been identified. Nothing much larger sits one base from this clone, and base qualities are not available.

Using the deep immunoSEQ assay, TCR CDR3 regions were amplified from genomic DNA by multiplex PCR. Genomic DNA extracted from each cell subset was distributed evenly over all wells of several immunoSEQ 96-well plates, and each plate served as one replicate. For sorted subsets, each replicate PCR was loaded with approximately 200 ng genomic DNA, equivalent to about 30,000 T cell genomes. The purified libraries were quantified using a Qubit 3.0 fluorometer, sized with a Bioanalyzer 2100, and then quantified again using the KAPA Library Quantification kit. Each immunoSEQ 96-well plate was sequenced on its own single-read 150-cycle Illumina NextSeq 550 flow cell. The study's own analysis went as follows. Because only junctional sequences without quality scores were contained in the immunoSEQ output, filtering matching that applied to full-length reads could not be performed. To assign V/J genes and CDR3, sequences were annotated against IMGT germline references using PyIR, a Python wrapper for IgBLAST v1.9. Reads were removed for weak V/J assignments (E-value above 1e-6), missing CDR3, stop codons, out-of-frame junctions, or ambiguous translated residues. V3J clonotypes were defined by identical inferred V gene, J gene, and CDR3 amino acid sequence. Percentage overlap between repertoires was calculated by dividing the number of shared unique clonotypes by the size of the smaller repertoire. Repertoire richness was assessed with RTK rarefaction, the Chao1 estimator, and Recon v2.1 estimates of unobserved clonotypes. Generation probabilities for all TCRbeta clonotypes obtained by the gDNA method from a handful of donors were computed using OLGA. This is the immuneACCESS table as TCRdb keeps it, with only in-frame sequences that have V and J called. A part of the clones is gone; compared with another copy, unresolved V genes explain less than half, and the rest is unexplained. The V and J calls and clone size were taken over from that table, and D and trimming were inferred from the DNA. The sample yields about 2 million clones; less than 95% were counted once. Roughly 1.1% of the sample is in the top ten clones.

The CDR3 holds 12 amino acids from the cysteine to the phenylalanine. The CDR3 DNA has 36 bases and is translated from base 1. Trimming at the junction amounts to 5 bases on V and 4 bases on J, and the germline ends lie 11 bases apart. Taken from the germline V gene, the CDR1 and CDR2 loops are SQVTM and ANQGSEA. The rearrangement joined TRBV29-1 to TRBJ1-1; the best D guess is TRBD1, with 5 bases matching. The clonotype comes from a man between 18 and 29 years old in good health. Sequenced sample: naive CD8+ T cells sorted from blood. The cell subset or site label corresponds to: CD45RA+CCR7+. The nucleotide sequence is TGCAGCGTTACCGGGACCGGCACTGAAGCTTTCTTT. Its protein reads: CSVTGTGTEAFF.